Here is one T cell receptor beta chain with its context. This sample is drawn from a study of blood T cell repertoires in COVID-19. Study details: Whether acute or convalescent, the COVID-19 samples came from the United States, Italy and Spain.

Original analysis: Estimation of nucleated cell counts relied on the amplification of reference gene primers. The data were produced by immunoSEQ multiplex PCR, yet TCRdb's version contains in-frame clones alone and is incomplete. The DNA gave D and trimming, while V, J and clone size come from that table. The sample carries 150,000 or so clones, roughly 80% recorded once. V dropped 5 bases and J dropped 7 bases, with 15 bases sitting between them. The CDR3 is 15 residues long. Germline CDR1 and CDR2: LNHDA and SQIVND (reference sequence). Enrollment of patients from Seattle took place during active infection, with longitudinal follow-up.

The origin of this receptor is a woman aged 55-69 years with COVID-19, enrolled during active disease. The rearrangement uses TRBV19 and TRBJ1-6; perhaps TRBD1 as D (5 bases). What was sequenced was peripheral blood. The CDR3 spells CASSVGPGPNSPLHF. The CDR3 nucleotides read TGTGCCAGTAGTGTTGGCCCAGGGCCCAATTCACCCCTCCACTTT. The whole variable domain, filled in from reference TRBV19 and TRBJ1-6, reads DGGITQSPKYLFRKEGQNVTLSCEQNLNHDAMYWYRQDPGQGLRLIYYSQIVNDFQKGDIAEGYSVSREKKESFPLTVTSAQKNPTAFYLCASSVGPGPNSPLHFGNGTRLTVT.